This T cell receptor (beta chain) comes out of a study of CD8+CD57+ T cells in acquired aplastic anemia. Study summary: Sorted CD4+ and CD8+ cell DNA averaged 3.2 ug.

Profiling of TCR beta VDJ combinations and CDR3 sequences used genomic DNA as template. TCRdb processed the reads anew with MiXCR; each CDR3 protein has one entry. The sample lists more than 150,000 distinct CDR3 sequences, 45% to 60% occurring once. The table lists this clonotype with a few counts. In patients chosen for sequencing, flow cytometry had shown CD8+CD57+ cell expansion. Sequencing input: sorted CD4+, CD8+, or CD8+CD57+ T cells (not recorded which) from PBMCs. The receptor comes from a human donor with aplastic anemia.

CDR3: CAISVQRGNTDTQYF. CDR3 bases: TGTGCCATCAGTGTCCAGCGGGGGAACACAGATACGCAGTATTTT. The chain couples TRBV10-3 to TRBJ2-3; 8 positions agree with TRBD2. The V gene's germline CDR1 is ENHRY and CDR2 SYGVKD. The V and J ends lost 4 bases and 2 bases, in that order; junction bases with no gene match: 5. The CDR3 is made up of 15 amino acids.